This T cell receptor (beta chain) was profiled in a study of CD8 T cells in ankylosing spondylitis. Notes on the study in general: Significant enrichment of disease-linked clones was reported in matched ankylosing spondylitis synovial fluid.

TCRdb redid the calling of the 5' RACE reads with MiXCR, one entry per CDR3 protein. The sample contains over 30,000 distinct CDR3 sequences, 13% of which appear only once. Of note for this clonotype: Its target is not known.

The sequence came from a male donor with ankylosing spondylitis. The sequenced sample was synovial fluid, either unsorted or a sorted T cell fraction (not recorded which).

CDR3 in DNA: TGTGCCAGCAGGAACGGAGGCGGGGAGCTGTTTTTT. Residues: CASRNGGGELFF. The chain uses TRBV6-5 and TRBJ2-2; tentative D call: TRBD2 (5 bases). This CDR3 region has 12 residues. Per the germline V gene, CDR1 is MNHEY and CDR2 is SVGAGI. V was shortened by 6 bases and J by 7 bases, with 9 bases between the two germline ends.